This T cell receptor beta chain was obtained from a study of Graves' ophthalmopathy and Graves' hyperthyroidism. Amplification of TCR beta CDR3 regions used RNA transcripts. The workflow started with a first-round RT-PCR run with HTBI primers and then moved on to a second-round multiplex PCR. TCRdb re-analysed the multiplex PCR reads in MiXCR, keeping a single row per CDR3 protein. The sample lists 360,000 or so distinct CDR3 sequences; around 20% were seen once. This clonotype was detected many times. This CDR3 region has 17 residues. Germline V lookup: CDR1 MGHDK, CDR2 SYGVNS. J lost 1 base, V lost 4 bases, and 7 bases had no gene match.

The TCR was taken from a woman between 18 and 29 years old with Graves' ophthalmopathy. V and J are TRBV25-1 and TRBJ2-6; 7 nucleotides line up with TRBD1. The sequenced sample was peripheral blood. The CDR3 DNA reads TGTGCCAGCAGTGGAGGACAGGTACTTTCTGGGGCCAACGTCCTGACTTTC. Its translation is CASSGGQVLSGANVLTF. Supplemented by reference TRBV25-1 and TRBJ2-6, the full variable domain reads EADIYQTPRYLVIGTGKKITLECSQTMGHDKMYWYQQDPGMELHLIHYSYGVNSTEKGDLSSESTVSRIRTEHFPLTLESARPSHTSQYLCASSGGQVLSGANVLTFGAGSRLTVL.